This T cell receptor beta chain comes out of a study of blood T cell repertoires in COVID-19. On the study more broadly: Sources were T cells, B-cell-depleted T cells, or PBMCs; the material itself was cDNA or gDNA.

Generated by immunoSEQ multiplex PCR, the TCRdb table keeps only in-frame clones and is missing some. The sample records more than 10,000 clones, around 89% being singletons. The receptor's source is a human donor in a cohort sampled during active COVID-19. The specimen sequenced was peripheral blood.

This CDR3 reads CASSEHRVRLTSTDTQYF. CDR3 DNA: TGCGCCAGCAGTGAGCACCGGGTCCGACTGACGAGCACAGATACGCAGTATTTT. The genes are TRBV10-1 and TRBJ2-3, with D unclear. In germline, CDR1 is WNHNN, CDR2 SYGVQD (reference sequence). Trimming removed 2 bases at V and 0 bases at J, with 18 bases between. This CDR3 spans 18 amino acids.